This TCR beta chain was identified in a study of CD8+CD57+ T cells in acquired aplastic anemia. The wider study: Each DNA sample taken from sorted CD4+ and CD8+ cells came to around 2.9 ug on average. Study results and caveats: Overlap between patients and controls comprised almost 30 CD8+ CDR3 sequences.

Germline lookup yields CDR1 LNHNV and CDR2 YYDKDF (reference sequence). The CDR3 contains 16 residues. Trimming pared 4 bases from V and 0 bases from J, leaving 13 bases between. TCR beta VDJ and CDR3 profiles were obtained from a genomic DNA template. TCRdb re-called the reads with MiXCR, one entry per CDR3 protein. This sample has hundreds of thousands of distinct CDR3 sequences, with over 25% found just once. As to this clonotype: Its antigen is not identified.

Before being chosen for sequencing, patients had shown CD8+CD57+ cell expansion by flow cytometry. Everyone among the patients had severe acquired aplastic anemia. Blood sampling was performed on the patients, and none of them had received therapy by then. Sequenced: sorted CD4+, CD8+, or CD8+CD57+ T cells (not recorded which) from PBMCs. The chain employs TRBV15 and TRBJ1-3; D might be TRBD1 (6 bases). This sequence originates from a human donor with aplastic anemia. CDR3 sequence reads: CATSKNRVLSGNTIYF. In nucleotides, the CDR3 is TGTGCCACCAGCAAGAACAGGGTACTCTCTGGAAACACCATATATTTT.